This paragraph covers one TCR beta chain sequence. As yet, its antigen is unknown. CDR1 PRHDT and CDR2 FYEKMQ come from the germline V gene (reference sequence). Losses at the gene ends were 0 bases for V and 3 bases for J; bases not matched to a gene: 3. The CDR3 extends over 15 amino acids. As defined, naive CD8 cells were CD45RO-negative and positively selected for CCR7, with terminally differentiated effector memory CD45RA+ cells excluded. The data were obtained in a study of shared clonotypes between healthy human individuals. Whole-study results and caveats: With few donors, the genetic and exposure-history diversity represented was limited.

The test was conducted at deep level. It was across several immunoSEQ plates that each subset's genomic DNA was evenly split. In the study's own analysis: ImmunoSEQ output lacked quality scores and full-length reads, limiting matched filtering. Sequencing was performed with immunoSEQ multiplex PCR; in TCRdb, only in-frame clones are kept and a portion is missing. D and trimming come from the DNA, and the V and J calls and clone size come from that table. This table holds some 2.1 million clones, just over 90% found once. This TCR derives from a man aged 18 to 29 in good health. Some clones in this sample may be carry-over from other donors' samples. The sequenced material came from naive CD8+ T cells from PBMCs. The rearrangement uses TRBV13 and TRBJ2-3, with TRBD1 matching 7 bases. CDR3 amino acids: CASSLGRGTTDTQYF. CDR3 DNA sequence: TGTGCCAGCAGCTTAGGCAGGGGGACAACAGATACGCAGTATTTT.